This TCR beta chain was captured by sequencing in a study of OX40 agonist ivuxolimab in advanced cancers. Context from the whole study: Ivuxolimab was a fully human IgG2 agonistic monoclonal antibody targeting the costimulatory receptor OX40 (CD134). Intravenous ivuxolimab was administered to patients every 2 weeks at six dose levels: 0.01, 0.1, 0.3, 1.5, 3 and 10 mg/kg. Of the 50 to 55 patients in dose escalation, about 20 had hepatocellular carcinoma, about 15 had melanoma, 9 had renal cell carcinoma and 9 had head and neck cancer. A male proportion of 75% to 85% and a mean age of about 60 years, ranging from roughly 20 to 80, were recorded for the dose-escalation cohort. Prior anti-PD-1, anti-PD-L1 or anti-CTLA-4 therapy was permitted, and checkpoint inhibitors had been received by more than 35% of dose-escalation patients. Partial responses occurred in three dose-escalation patients, of whom one had hepatocellular carcinoma and two had cutaneous melanoma. Peripheral TCRbeta sequencing aimed to test whether ivuxolimab altered TCR sequence diversity and caused clonal T-cell expansion. The monotherapy dose-escalation portion (N of about 52 patients) of the phase I ivuxolimab trial is reported in the paper. Here is what the overall study found, with its caveats: On average, CD8+ T cells showed more expanded clones than CD4+ T cells after ivuxolimab. The antigen specificity of the peripheral T cells that underwent clonal expansion was not determined. Low levels of normalized T-cell clonal expansion were also shown by some nonresponding patients. Partial responders in the 0.1-3.0 mg/kg groups had among the lowest normalized peripheral clonal expansion, especially among CD8+ T cells. Clonal expansion of both CD4+ and CD8+ blood T cells was observed from baseline to week 6 at doses 0.1 to 3.0 mg/kg.

CDR1 and CDR2, looked up from the germline V gene (reference sequence), are LNHNV and YYDKDF. The CDR3 has 16 amino acids, counting the end cysteine and phenylalanine. The DNA shown is the 48-base CDR3, in frame from base 1. Between the V and J ends, shortened by 1 base and 4 bases respectively, the junction contains 15 bases. Genomic DNA was isolated from the sorted cells so that the TCRbeta CDR3 region could be sequenced. TCRbeta CDR3 regions were sequenced using the immunoSEQ Assay. Not all clones reach the TCRdb copy of this immuneACCESS table, which keeps in-frame sequences only. Checked studies attribute under half of the gap to unresolved V genes and leave the rest unexplained. The table for this sample lists over 80,000 clones; about 80% of them were counted only once. Less than 5.5% of the sample lies in the top ten. The trial excluded patients who had a history of autoimmune disease or were on systemic immunosuppression. Peripheral blood for TCR sequencing was collected from all dose cohorts at baseline, on cycle 4 day 1, and on cycle 7 day 1. Samples were obtained from an open-label, multicenter, first-in-human phase I dose-escalation trial of ivuxolimab. Adults with locally advanced or metastatic head and neck squamous cell, hepatocellular, melanoma or renal cell carcinoma were enrolled in the trial. Before TCR sequencing, CD4+ T cells and CD8+ T cells were sorted from peripheral blood as separate populations.

Concerning this clone: The antigen it recognizes is unknown. No much larger clone is present one base from it, and per-base qualities are unavailable.

This TCR came from an adult with an advanced solid tumor such as melanoma, head and neck, liver or kidney cancer. The sample here was CD4+ or CD8+ T cells sorted from blood, taken in a trial of the OX40 agonist ivuxolimab. The V and J segments used are TRBV15 and TRBJ2-3; the D gene is not confidently resolved. The CDR3 corresponds to CATSRGVGLGADTQYF. In nucleotide form, the sequence is TGTGCCACCAGCAGAGGGGTCGGGCTTGGCGCAGATACGCAGTATTTT.